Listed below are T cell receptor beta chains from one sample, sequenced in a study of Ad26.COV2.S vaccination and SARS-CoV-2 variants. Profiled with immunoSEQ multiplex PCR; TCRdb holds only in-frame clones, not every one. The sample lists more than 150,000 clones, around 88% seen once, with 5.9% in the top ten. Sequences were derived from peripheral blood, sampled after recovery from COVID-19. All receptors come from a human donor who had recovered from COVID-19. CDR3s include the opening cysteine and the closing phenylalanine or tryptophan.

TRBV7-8,CASSLVIAGGGETQYF
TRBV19,CASSIPGSDTEAFF
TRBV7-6,CASSSGTGNTGELFF
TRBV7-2,CASSVVAYGNTEAFF
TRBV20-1,CSREGGRTQYF
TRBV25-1,CASSEEGANYEQYF
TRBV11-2,CASSDFSGTFTGELFF
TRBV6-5,CASSYSGGGDTGELFF
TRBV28,CASSPTFSNQPQHF
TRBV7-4,CASSRERGLEPQHF
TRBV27,CASSRGTLVGGYTF
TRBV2,CASSVTGRYNSPLHF
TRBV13,CASSFGHPNTEAFF
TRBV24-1,CATSISISRDRLNVFTDTQYF
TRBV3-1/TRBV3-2,CASSPFNEKLFF
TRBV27,CASSFGGSRNEQFF
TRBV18,CASSPPLAQVGFSGANVLTF